The 6 T cell receptor beta chains in this list originate from one sample, sequenced in a study of T cells in women clearing cervical HPV infection. Only in-frame clones appear in the TCRdb table, and some are missing; sequencing was by immunoSEQ multiplex PCR. This table lists 23,000 or so clones. The sequenced material came from blood buffy coat. The source is a woman between 18 and 70 years old with a cervical HPV16 infection that either progressed to CIN3+ or cleared (not recorded which).

Concerning this clone itself: Read data end 3 residues before the CDR3 end; the end is taken from the germline J gene. V usage is TRBV7-9 and J usage is TRBJ2-5; 11 nucleotides agree with TRBD2. The CDR3 is made up of 15 amino acids. The V gene's germline CDR1 is SEHNR and CDR2 FQNEAQ (reference sequence). J lost 2 bases, V lost 7 bases, and 6 bases had no gene match. This CDR3 reads CASTEGLAAQETQYF. Incomplete CDR3 DNA: TGTGCCAGCACCGAGGGACTAGCGGCGCAAGAGACC.

The CDR3: CAWSVQGLRDQPQYF. Incomplete CDR3 DNA: TGTGCCTGGAGTGTTCAGGGGCTTCGGGATCAGCCG. The chain joins TRBV30 to TRBJ2-3; tentative D call: TRBD1 (6 bases). The read finishes 3 residues shy of the CDR3 end, and the germline J gene is used to complete it. The CDR3 is 15 residues long. The germline V gene encodes CDR1 GTSNPN and CDR2 SVGIG (reference sequence).

On this clone itself: The read comes to an end 3 residues before the CDR3 does, leaving the germline J gene to fill in the end. V usage is TRBV2 and J usage is TRBJ2-7; perhaps TRBD2 as D (5 bases). Germline V lookup: CDR1 SNHLY, CDR2 FYNNEI. Trimming cost V 4 bases and J 0 bases, with 13 bases left between them. The CDR3 sequence is 15 residues long. The CDR3 spells CASSGLGLSSYEQYF. Partial CDR3 DNA: TGTGCCAGCAGTGGCCTCGGACTCAGCTCCTACGAG.

A note on this clone: From the germline J gene comes the end of the CDR3, since the read stops 3 residues before it. The gene calls are TRBV11-2 and TRBJ2-1; D is ambiguous. Germline-derived CDR1 and CDR2 are SGHAT and FQNNGV. CDR3 length equals 11 residues. Trimming pared 3 bases from V and 9 bases from J, leaving 6 bases between. CDR3 DNA, as far as it was read: TGTGCCAGCAGCTTTCTCGGTGAG. Translating gives CASSFLGE. The CDR3 in full is CASSFLGEQFF. Complete variable domain (other parts from reference TRBV11-2 and TRBJ2-1): EAGVAQSPRYKIIEKRQSVAFWCNPISGHATLYWYQQILGQGPKLLIQFQNNGVVDDSQLPKDRFSAERLKGVDSTLKIQPAKLEDSAVYLCASSFLGEQFFGPGTRLTVL.

With respect to this clone: The CDR3 end lies 3 residues beyond the end of the read and is filled in from the germline J gene. The rearrangement uses TRBV20-1 and TRBJ2-3; 8 bases are a match to TRBD2. The CDR3 totals 14 residues. Trimming removed 3 bases from V and 0 bases from J; junction bases left unmatched: 2. Germline CDR1 reads DFQATT; CDR2 reads SNEGSKA (reference sequence). CDR3 DNA (partial): TGCAGTGCTAGTGCGGGAGGCAGCACAGATACG. It codes for CSASAGGSTDT. The whole CDR3 is CSASAGGSTDTQYF.

Concerning this clone: The DNA ends 3 residues before the CDR3 does, and the rest of the CDR3 is filled in from the germline J gene. The identical CDR3 is also encoded by other nucleotide sequences in the sample. The chain joins TRBV7-9 to TRBJ1-3; D remains unclear. The CDR3 sequence is 14 residues long. Germline loops: CDR1 SEHNR, CDR2 FQNEAQ (reference sequence). V was trimmed by 7 bases and J by 4 bases, leaving 14 bases between them. CDR3 sequence reads: CASKDYSSGNTIYF. CDR3 DNA, as far as it was read: TGTGCCAGCAAAGATTACAGCTCCGGAAACACC.